This passage covers 12 T cell receptor beta chains from one sample sequenced in a study of Ad26.COV2.S vaccination and SARS-CoV-2 variants. TCRdb's table, derived via immunoSEQ multiplex PCR, lists solely in-frame clones and lacks some. Altogether about 350,000 clones are present, 86% being singletons, with the ten largest covering over 8.5%. Treatment meaning: roughly 19 received Ad26.COV2.S at low or high dose, single or two shots; roughly five received placebo; per-sample allocation not given. On day 63 after the first injection, vaccine and placebo recipients gave samples. The sequenced sample was peripheral blood, obtained in a trial of Ad26.COV2.S vaccine versus placebo. The receptor source for this set is a person between 18 and 59 years old who received the Ad26.COV2.S COVID-19 vaccine or a placebo.

The chain is built from TRBV10-3 and TRBJ1-3; TRBD1 matches 7 bases. V trimming: 5 bases; J trimming: 0 bases; junction bases outside the gene matches: 4. The V gene's germline CDR1 is ENHRY and CDR2 SYGVKD. This CDR3 comprises 15 residues. The CDR3 bases are TGTGCCATCAGTCAGGGACAGTTCTCTGGAAACACCATATATTTT. Its protein product is CAISQGQFSGNTIYF.

This clone was seen once. J is TRBJ2-3 and V is TRBV7-2; the D gene is possibly TRBD2 (6 bases). The V end was cut by 5 bases, the J end by 1 base, with 13 bases between. The CDR3 extends over 15 amino acids. Germline values: CDR1 SGHTA, CDR2 FQGNSA. The CDR3, as DNA: TGTGCCAGCAGCCCGGACTACCTCCGCACAGATACGCAGTATTTT. It yields the protein CASSPDYLRTDTQYF.

This chain links TRBV4-3 with TRBJ2-5; D remains ambiguous. This CDR3 contains 15 residues. Germline V gene lookup returns CDR1 LGHNA and CDR2 YSLEER. The V end lost 0 bases, the J end lost 1 base, and 9 bases lay between the germline ends. For the CDR3, the DNA is TGCGCCAGCAGCCAAGACAGGCCGCGCCAAGAGACCCAGTACTTC. Encoded protein: CASSQDRPRQETQYF.

This clone was found once. The V call is TRBV28, the J call TRBJ2-2; possibly TRBD2 for D (5 bases). The germline gives CDR1 MDHEN, CDR2 SYDVKM. This CDR3 comprises 13 residues. V lost 6 bases, J lost 4 bases, and 9 bases lay in between. The CDR3 region has the DNA TGTGCCAGCAGCGAACGGGGCACCGGGGAGCTGTTTTTT. It yields the protein CASSERGTGELFF.

This clone appeared a few times. This chain uses TRBV19 with TRBJ1-6, with D possibly matching TRBD1 (6 bases). V was cut by 8 bases and J by 4 bases, with 9 bases left in between. The germline V gene encodes CDR1 LNHDA and CDR2 SQIVND (reference sequence). The CDR3 extends over 13 amino acids. The CDR3 here is CASSTGYNSPLHF. The CDR3 DNA reads as TGTGCCAGTTCGACAGGTTATAATTCACCCCTCCACTTT.

This clone was counted a few times. This chain links TRBV5-4 with TRBJ2-2; possibly TRBD2 for D (6 bases). V was clipped by 0 bases and J by 2 bases, with 11 bases between them. CDR1 and CDR2 from the germline V gene are SGHNT and YYREEE (reference sequence). This CDR3 comprises 16 residues. CDR3 amino acids: CASSLVASANTGELFF. The DNA for the CDR3 is TGTGCCAGCAGCTTGGTGGCTAGCGCAAACACCGGGGAGCTGTTTTTT.

The genes are TRBV3-1 (or the pseudogene TRBV3-2) and TRBJ1-2, with D possibly matching TRBD1 (6 bases). Germline CDR1 and CDR2: LGHDT and YNNKEL (reference sequence). CDR3 length: 15 amino acids. V dropped 3 bases and J dropped 3 bases, with 14 bases sitting between them. The CDR3: CASSQESSGDYGYTF. As DNA, the CDR3 is TGTGCCAGCAGCCAGGAATCTTCAGGGGACTATGGCTACACCTTC.

The chain carries TRBV6-2 or TRBV6-3 and TRBJ2-2, with a weak D call TRBD1 (5 bases). This CDR3 has 15 amino acids. The ends were cut back, 6 bases at V and 6 bases at J, with 17 bases in the middle. Per the germline V gene, CDR1 is MNHEY and CDR2 is SVGEGT. The CDR3 here is CASSRVPGKSGELFF. Here the CDR3 DNA reads TGTGCCAGCAGCCGGGTCCCAGGGAAATCCGGGGAGCTGTTTTTT.

The chain joins TRBV11-3 to TRBJ1-1; possibly TRBD1 for D (5 bases). Looked up from germline, CDR1 is SGHNT and CDR2 is YENEEA. V was clipped by 5 bases and J by 4 bases, with 17 bases between them. This CDR3 is built from 15 residues. The CDR3 DNA sequence: TGTGCCAGCAGCCGTTCGGGGGGTACGGTCACTGAAGCTTTCTTT. Amino acid sequence: CASSRSGGTVTEAFF.

The chain uses TRBV28 and TRBJ1-4; TRBD1 aligns across 7 bases. Germline values: CDR1 MDHEN, CDR2 SYDVKM. With 6 bases clipped from V and 0 bases from J, the junction kept 13 bases outside the gene matches. The CDR3 contains 18 residues. CDR3 nucleotides: TGTGCCAGCAGGGGGTCGGGACAGTCTCCTCCAACTAATGAAAAACTGTTTTTT. It is translated as CASRGSGQSPPTNEKLFF.

This clone has only one observation. The rearrangement joins TRBV3-1 (or the pseudogene TRBV3-2) to TRBJ2-3, with 9 bases that match TRBD2. CDR1 LGHDT and CDR2 YNNKEL come from the germline V gene (reference sequence). CDR3 size: 15 residues. J gave up 4 bases and V 1 base, and 3 bases lay outside the gene matches. CDR3 coding DNA: TGTGCCAGCAGCCAAGGTGGCGGGGGGGCAGATACGCAGTATTTT. Its translation: CASSQGGGGADTQYF.

The chain links TRBV6-5 to TRBJ2-7; D remains unclear. This CDR3 region has 15 residues. The V and J ends lost 6 bases and 5 bases respectively, with 20 bases between them. Germline V gene lookup returns CDR1 MNHEY and CDR2 SVGAGI. In DNA, the CDR3 is TGTGCCAGCAGACCCGACTCTTACCCGCTCGACGAGCAGTACTTC. Its translation is CASRPDSYPLDEQYF.